The 21 T cell receptor beta chains below come from one sample, sequenced in a study of T cells in Graves' hyperthyroidism and ophthalmopathy. RNA transcripts gave rise to amplified TCR beta CDR3 regions. The HTBI set primed first-round TCR CDR3 RT-PCR. TCRdb analysed the multiplex PCR reads with MiXCR anew, one entry per CDR3 protein. The table lists about 570,000 distinct CDR3 sequences, more than 45% of them singletons. Sequencing was done on a sample of peripheral blood or thyroid tissue (not recorded which). The source of these receptors is an adult woman with Graves' disease, either hyperthyroidism or ophthalmopathy (not recorded which).

The chain links TRBV29-1 to TRBJ2-2; D is possibly TRBD1 or TRBD2 (5 bases each). The V gene lost 6 bases and the J gene lost 0 bases, with 23 bases spanning the gap. CDR3 size: 18 residues. In germline, CDR1 is SQVTM, CDR2 ANQGSEA. The CDR3 here is CSVEGPFPTPPNTGELFF. The CDR3 DNA follows: TGCAGCGTCGAGGGACCTTTCCCGACCCCCCCGAACACCGGGGAGCTGTTTTTT.

The chain links TRBV20-1 to TRBJ1-5; tentative D call: TRBD1 (5 bases). Trimming pared 0 bases from V and 0 bases from J, leaving 12 bases between. The CDR3 has 16 amino acids. Germline V lookup: CDR1 DFQATT, CDR2 SNEGSKA (reference sequence). The CDR3 here is CSARDPLTGSNQPQHF. CDR3 DNA sequence: TGCAGTGCTAGAGACCCCTTAACAGGTAGCAATCAGCCCCAGCATTTT.

This sequence joins TRBV19 and TRBJ1-2; D is perhaps TRBD1 (5 bases). The germline CDR1 and CDR2 sequences are LNHDA and SQIVND (reference sequence). The V end lost 8 bases, the J end lost 0 bases, and 16 bases lay between the germline ends. The CDR3 is 15 residues long. In DNA, the CDR3 is TGTGCCAGTGCTAGATTCGGGGGAGCTAACTATGGCTACACCTTC. Translated: CASARFGGANYGYTF.

The V and J genes are TRBV20-1 and TRBJ1-2; D unresolved. Per the germline V gene, CDR1 is DFQATT and CDR2 is SNEGSKA (reference sequence). The CDR3 runs 13 residues. V shed 1 base and J shed 4 bases, with 10 bases lying between them. The CDR3 sequence is CSARGRRSYGYTF. The CDR3 bases are TGCAGTGCTAGAGGACGAAGGAGCTATGGCTACACCTTC.

This clonotype was counted ten times or more. This chain joins TRBV5-6 and TRBJ2-7, with D hard to call. V lost 0 bases and J 4 bases, leaving 11 bases between the germline ends. The CDR3 covers 14 residues. Per the germline V gene, CDR1 is SGHDT and CDR2 is YYEEEE. This CDR3 reads CASSLAASAYEQYF. Here the CDR3 DNA reads TGTGCCAGCAGCTTGGCTGCCAGTGCTTACGAGCAGTACTTC.

The chain combines TRBV20-1 with TRBJ2-1; the D call may be TRBD1 or TRBD2 (5 bases each). Germline CDR1 reads DFQATT; CDR2 reads SNEGSKA (reference sequence). The V gene lost 6 bases and the J gene lost 4 bases, with 13 bases spanning the gap. CDR3 length equals 13 residues. The CDR3 reads CSATLREYNEQFF. CDR3 sequence (DNA): TGCAGTGCCACACTCAGGGAGTACAATGAGCAGTTCTTC.

The chain uses TRBV6-5 and TRBJ2-5, with 7 bases lining up with TRBD1. Germline V gene sequence: CDR1 MNHEY, CDR2 SVGAGI. J lost 6 bases, V lost 2 bases, and 6 bases had no gene match. The CDR3 runs to 14 residues. CDR3: CASSYGTAPKTQYF. CDR3 nucleotides: TGTGCCAGCAGTTACGGGACAGCCCCGAAGACCCAGTACTTC.

The chain uses TRBV7-2 and TRBJ1-1; D gene ambiguous. V was clipped by 2 bases and J by 4 bases, with 11 bases between them. CDR3 length: 14 amino acids. Per germline, CDR1 SGHTA and CDR2 FQGNSA. In nucleotides, the CDR3 is TGTGCCAGCAGCTTAACGGAGGCGGGCACTGAAGCTTTCTTT. Its protein product is CASSLTEAGTEAFF.

This chain connects TRBV4-1 to TRBJ1-2; D gene uncertain. The CDR3 runs to 13 residues. Trimming removed 3 bases at V and 4 bases at J, with 9 bases between. Germline loops: CDR1 MGHRA, CDR2 YSYEKL. The CDR3 nucleotides are TGCGCCAGCAGCCACGTACAGAGCTATGGCTACACCTTC. It yields the protein CASSHVQSYGYTF.

This clonotype was counted at least ten times. The chain carries TRBV29-1 and TRBJ1-1; D ambiguous. Germline V CDR1 and CDR2: SQVTM, ANQGSEA. This CDR3 is 13 amino acids long. The V end lost 3 bases, the J end lost 1 base, and 9 bases lay between the germline ends. DNA for the CDR3: TGCAGCGTTGATGGCCAGACGAACACTGAAGCTTTCTTT. Protein product: CSVDGQTNTEAFF.

This clonotype was counted a few times. The CDR3 here is CASSDHRQIEAFF. CDR3 nucleotide sequence: TGCGCCAGCAGTGATCACCGACAGATTGAAGCTTTCTTT. The chain links TRBV10-2 to TRBJ1-1; D may be TRBD1 (5 bases). Trimming cost V 3 bases and J 7 bases, with 12 bases left between them. The length of the CDR3 is 13 residues. Germline-derived CDR1 and CDR2 are WSHSY and SAAADI.

This clonotype occurred many times. The chain joins TRBV7-9 to TRBJ2-2, with 12 bases aligning to TRBD2. Germline V CDR1 and CDR2: SEHNR, FQNEAQ (reference sequence). The CDR3 extends over 19 amino acids. The V segment lost 3 bases and the J segment 4 bases; nucleotides outside the gene matches: 12. CDR3 DNA: TGTGCCAGCAGCTTTGTGGGACTAGCGGGTCCCGGGGGCACCGGGGAGCTGTTTTTT. The encoded protein is CASSFVGLAGPGGTGELFF.

The chain uses TRBV7-6 and TRBJ2-5, with D perhaps matching TRBD2 (5 bases). The germline V and J ends were trimmed by 5 bases and 8 bases, with 18 bases remaining between them. Germline CDR1 SGHVS, CDR2 FNYEAQ. This CDR3 contains 14 residues. CDR3 region: CASSINSRRETQYF. The CDR3 DNA is TGTGCCAGCAGCATCAACAGCCGCCGGGAAACCCAGTACTTC.

Points on this clonotype: A much larger clone is a single base away; this may be a read error. Here the CDR3 omits its conserved ending phenylalanine or tryptophan, so a read error is the likely source. The chain carries TRBV7-2 and TRBJ2-7; no clear D. Germline V gives CDR1 SGHTA, CDR2 FQGNSA. V was shortened by 1 base and J by 5 bases, with 15 bases between the two germline ends. The CDR3 covers 15 residues. CDR3 sequence: CASSLGRSPIHEQYL. The CDR3 DNA sequence: TGTGCCAGCAGCTTAGGTCGAAGCCCTATCCACGAGCAGTACCTC.

This clonotype has a count of ten or more. The chain has TRBV19 and TRBJ1-2; TRBD1 is a possible D gene (6 bases). Trimming took 9 bases from V and 6 from J, leaving 23 bases between them. Looked up from germline, CDR1 is LNHDA and CDR2 is SQIVND (reference sequence). The CDR3 runs to 15 residues. For the CDR3, the DNA is TGTGCCAGCCACGTCCAGGGGAGGGTCCGAGATGGCTACACCTTC. This sequence encodes CASHVQGRVRDGYTF.

This clonotype has a count of ten or more. The rearrangement joins TRBV5-1 to TRBJ2-5; D might be TRBD2 (6 bases). Trimming pared 0 bases from V and 0 bases from J, leaving 6 bases between. This CDR3 is 14 amino acids long. The germline V gene encodes CDR1 SGHRS and CDR2 YFSETQ. This CDR3 reads CASSLGTNQETQYF. CDR3 nucleotide sequence: TGCGCCAGCAGCTTGGGGACTAACCAAGAGACCCAGTACTTC.

There are many counts of this clonotype. V and J are TRBV29-1 and TRBJ1-2; 8 bases align to TRBD1. V lost 7 bases and J lost 6; bases outside the gene matches: 10. Germline V gene data show CDR1 as SQVTM and CDR2 as ANQGSEA. CDR3 size: 13 residues. The CDR3 DNA follows: TGCAGCGCAGTTGACAGGGGTCCCGATGGCTACACCTTC. Translated, it gives CSAVDRGPDGYTF.

This clonotype has a single count. The CDR3 nucleotides are TGTGCCAGCAGTTCTTGGACAGGGGGCCTTCGCGCTGAAGCTTTCTTT. It encodes CASSSWTGGLRAEAFF. The rearrangement joins TRBV12-3 or TRBV12-4 to TRBJ1-1; TRBD1 agrees at 11 bases. V gave up 4 bases and J gave up 6 bases; unmatched junction bases: 10. There are 16 residues in the CDR3.

This clonotype was counted at least ten times. The chain carries TRBV5-1 and TRBJ2-7; D is possibly TRBD1 (5 bases). V lost 0 bases and J 1 base, leaving 11 bases between the germline ends. The CDR3 length is 15 residues. Germline loops: CDR1 SGHRS, CDR2 YFSETQ. The CDR3 DNA reads as TGCGCCAGCAGCTTGGAGGGGCTTACTTCCTACGAGCAGTACTTC. Translating gives CASSLEGLTSYEQYF. Full variable domain (outside the CDR3, taken from reference TRBV5-1 and TRBJ2-7): KAGVTQTPRYLIKTRGQQVTLSCSPISGHRSVSWYQQTPGQGLQFLFEYFSETQRNKGNFPGRFSGRQFSNSRSEMNVSTLELGDSALYLCASSLEGLTSYEQYFGPGTRLTVT.

The genes are TRBV4-2 and TRBJ2-6; weak D call: TRBD1 (6 bases). Deletions cut 4 bases from V and 1 base from J, with 23 bases between. Germline-derived CDR1 and CDR2 are LGHNA and YNFKEQ. The CDR3 consists of 20 residues. The CDR3 DNA reads TGTGCCAGCAGCCCGAGGAGACACAGGGACCACGAGTCTGGGGCCAACGTCCTGACTTTC. Its protein is CASSPRRHRDHESGANVLTF.

A few counts support this clonotype. The chain has TRBV5-1 and TRBJ2-3; no clear D gene. The CDR3 is 13 amino acids. CDR1 SGHRS and CDR2 YFSETQ come from the germline V gene. Deletions cut 6 bases from V and 0 bases from J, with 8 bases between. The DNA of the CDR3 is TGCGCCAGCAAACGGACCAGCACAGATACGCAGTATTTT. Its translation is CASKRTSTDTQYF.